This T cell receptor beta chain is drawn from a study of T cell responses to AZD1222 COVID-19 vaccine. Study findings and constraints: Variant regions that are unmutated are reportedly the target of nearly half of spike-specific TCRs. Donors, mostly white British, included more females; clonal diversity was possibly underestimated. Only a handful of individuals given AZD1222 were seropositive at baseline. Increased Spike-specific TCR breadth and depth were observed after two AZD1222 doses.

Method: immunoSEQ multiplex PCR; TCRdb's copy keeps in-frame clones and lacks some. The sample lists about 120,000 clones; about 90% were seen once. As for this clone: Its antigen is not known.

Germline lookup yields CDR1 SNHLY and CDR2 FYNNEI. V shed 6 bases and J 6 bases; nucleotides not matched to a gene: 7. This CDR3 region has 14 residues. This material consisted of peripheral blood, taken on day 0 of AZD1222 vaccination. The chain carries TRBV2 and TRBJ1-5; 8 nucleotides align to TRBD1. This clonotype was obtained from an adult in good health. The CDR3 sequence is CASRYQGAGQPQHF. For the CDR3, the DNA is TGTGCCAGCAGGTATCAGGGGGCCGGTCAGCCCCAGCATTTT.